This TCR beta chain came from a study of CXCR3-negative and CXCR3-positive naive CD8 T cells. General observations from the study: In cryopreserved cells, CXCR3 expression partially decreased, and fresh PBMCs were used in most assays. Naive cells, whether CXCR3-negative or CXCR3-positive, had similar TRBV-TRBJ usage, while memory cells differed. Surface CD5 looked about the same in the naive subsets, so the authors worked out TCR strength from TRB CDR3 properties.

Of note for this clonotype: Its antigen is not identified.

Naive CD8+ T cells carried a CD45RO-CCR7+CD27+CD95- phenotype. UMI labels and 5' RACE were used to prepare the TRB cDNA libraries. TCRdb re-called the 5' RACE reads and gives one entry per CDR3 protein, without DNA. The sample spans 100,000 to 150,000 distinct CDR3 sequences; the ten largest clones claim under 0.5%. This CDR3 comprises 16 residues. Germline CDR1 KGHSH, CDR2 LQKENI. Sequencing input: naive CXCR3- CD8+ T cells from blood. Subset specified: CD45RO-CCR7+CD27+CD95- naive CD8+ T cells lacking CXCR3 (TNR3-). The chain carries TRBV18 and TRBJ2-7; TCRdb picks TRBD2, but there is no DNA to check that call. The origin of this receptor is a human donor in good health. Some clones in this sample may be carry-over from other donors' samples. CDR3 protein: CASSPPAREVSYEQYF.